The clone carrying this T cell receptor (beta chain) was counted a single time. This specimen belongs to a study of CD8+CD57+ T cells in acquired aplastic anemia. The template for TCR beta VDJ and CDR3 sequence profiling was genomic DNA. Each CDR3 protein is one row after TCRdb ran MiXCR on the reads. The table includes under 200,000 distinct CDR3 sequences, around half detected once. All patients picked for sequencing had shown, by flow cytometry, an expansion of CD8+CD57+ cells. This sequence originates from a human donor with aplastic anemia. The sample comprised sorted CD4+, CD8+, or CD8+CD57+ T cells (not recorded which) from PBMCs.

The CDR3 loop is CATSVAGAQYNEQFF. In nucleotides, the CDR3 is TGTGCCACCAGTGTGGCGGGAGCTCAATACAATGAGCAGTTCTTC. The chain carries TRBV24-1 and TRBJ2-1; 7 bases line up with TRBD2. V lost 5 bases to trimming and J lost 4 bases; unmatched junction nucleotides: 7. Germline V CDR1 and CDR2: KGHDR, SFDVKD. This CDR3 spans 15 amino acids.